The clone carrying this T cell receptor beta chain was observed a handful of times. The antigen is not known. The sample originates from a study of T cell repertoires in cytomegalovirus infection. Study as a whole: CMV infection and matching HLA type were both indicated by public TCR beta signatures.

CDR1 is MGHDK, CDR2 SYGVNS, per germline. The CDR3 loop spans 14 amino acids. With 3 bases removed from V and 3 bases from J, the gap between germline ends came to 11 bases. Findings and caveats of the study: What dominated the ex vivo response were HLA-C-restricted CMV-specific TCR beta clonotypes.

TCRdb reprocessed the reads with MiXCR, giving one entry per CDR3 protein. The profile shows roughly 230,000 distinct CDR3 sequences, around 15% of them singletons. The material sequenced was CD8+ T cells from PBMCs. The sequence was collected from a human donor in good health (CMV status not recorded). Some clones in this sample may be carry-over from other donors' samples. The V call is TRBV25-1, the J call TRBJ2-5, with D perhaps assigned TRBD1 or TRBD2 (5 bases each). The CDR3 spells CASSERGRKETQYF. CDR3 nucleotides: TGTGCCAGCAGTGAGAGGGGACGGAAAGAGACCCAGTACTTC.